This T cell receptor (beta chain) was recovered during a study of cytotoxic CD8 clonotypes in ibrutinib-treated CLL. TCRdb's table, derived via immunoSEQ multiplex PCR, lists solely in-frame clones and lacks some. The table includes 25,000 to 30,000 clones, roughly 85% detected once. This clone was picked up one time. Germline trimming cut 6 bases from V and 2 bases from J; bases unmatched to any gene: 8. The CDR3 has 15 amino acids. Germline V CDR1 and CDR2: LGHNT, FRNRAP. The sample consisted of PBMCs, taken after 24 months of ibrutinib treatment. The sequence came from a human donor with chronic lymphocytic leukemia. The rearrangement joins TRBV12-5 to TRBJ2-3; 7 nucleotides align to TRBD1. The CDR3 DNA is TGTGCTAGTGGCCCCCGACAGGGTCCCACAGATACGCAGTATTTT. This encodes CASGPRQGPTDTQYF.